This T cell receptor beta chain was recovered during a study of blood T cell repertoires in COVID-19. Looking at the study overall: Samples representing acute and convalescent COVID-19 were sourced from the United States, Italy and Spain. From T cells, B-cell-depleted T cells, or PBMCs came the material, which was cDNA or gDNA.

The V segment lost 7 bases and the J segment 8 bases; nucleotides outside the gene matches: 6. This CDR3 is 12 amino acids long. Study processing details: The authors estimated nucleated cell counts from reference gene primer amplification. Only in-frame clones appear in the TCRdb table, and some are missing; sequencing was by immunoSEQ multiplex PCR. That table supplies the V and J calls and clone size; D and trimming were determined from the DNA. The data contain some 87,000 clones, about 76% of them seen just once; the ten biggest clones take up 15% to 20%. The V gene is TRBV12-3 or TRBV12-4, the J gene TRBJ2-3; 7 positions agree with TRBD2. The receptor's source is a woman at least 80 years old with active or convalescent COVID-19. The sequenced sample consisted of peripheral blood. In nucleotides, the CDR3 is TGTGCCAGCACCCGAGGGAGGGGTACGCAGTATTTT. It is translated as CASTRGRGTQYF.